Here is one T cell receptor beta chain with its context. This sample is part of a study of radiotherapy plus CTLA-4 blockade in lung cancer. Repertoires were generated with immunoSEQ multiplex PCR, while TCRdb's copy carries only in-frame clones and drops some. The table records tens of thousands of clones, less than 85% of them present only once. Patients with chemo-refractory metastatic non-small-cell lung cancer received focal radiation plus CTLA-4 blockade with ipilimumab. V lost 4 bases, J lost 6 bases, and 8 bases stayed unmatched. Germline CDR1 is LNHDA and CDR2 is SQIVND (reference sequence). The CDR3 is made up of 15 amino acids.

Here the sequenced sample was peripheral blood, taken from a patient treated with radiotherapy plus ipilimumab. The TCR sequence derives from a human donor with non-small cell lung cancer who had stable disease on radiotherapy plus ipilimumab. This rearrangement joins TRBV19 to TRBJ1-4; 7 nucleotides align to TRBD1. CDR3 sequence: CASSSHRGGDEKLFF. CDR3 bases: TGTGCCAGTAGTAGCCACAGGGGAGGAGATGAAAAACTGTTTTTT.